Below, 23 T cell receptor beta chains from the same sample are listed, as sequenced in a study of vaccination effects on CD4 cells after COVID-19 (dated by TCRdb to between 2021 and 2022). After around 11 days of culture, CD4+ T cells were isolated with the EasySep CD4+ T cell isolation kit. Libraries came from the immunoSEQ multiplex PCR assay. TCRdb provides this immuneACCESS table in a form limited to in-frame rearrangements. Some clones are lacking; in checked studies, under half of them reflect an unresolved V gene, and why the rest are absent is not known. This sample comprises around 35,000 clones, roughly 74% of them detected only once. 2.5% to 3.5% of the sample is held by the ten biggest clonotypes. These receptors lack a known antigen. Specimen: CD4+ T cells from PBMCs cultured without peptide, collected before COVID-19 vaccination. The receptors come from a human donor who received a COVID-19 vaccine.

The V and J genes are TRBV3-1 (or the pseudogene TRBV3-2) and TRBJ2-3; D is undetermined. CDR3 size: 14 residues. Germline assignment: CDR1 LGHDT and CDR2 YNNKEL (reference sequence). Trimming shortened V by 4 bases and J by 6 bases, and 14 bases separated the two germline ends. CDR3: CASSRRSFRDTQYF. DNA for the CDR3: TGTGCCAGCAGCCGACGGTCGTTCAGGGATACGCAGTATTTT.

DNA of the CDR3: TGTGCCAGCAGTCCCCACAATCAGCCCCAGCATTTT. Protein: CASSPHNQPQHF. The V and J genes are TRBV27 and TRBJ1-5; D not certain. Trimming pared 5 bases from V and 3 bases from J, leaving 5 bases between. The CDR3 consists of 12 residues. Germline V gene lookup returns CDR1 MNHEY and CDR2 SMNVEV (reference sequence).

This chain connects TRBV5-4 to TRBJ2-4; D uncertain. With 2 bases removed from V and 6 bases from J, the gap between germline ends came to 6 bases. Germline-derived CDR1 and CDR2 are SGHNT and YYREEE (reference sequence). This CDR3 spans 12 amino acids. This CDR3 reads CASSLKPNIQYF. The CDR3 region has the DNA TGTGCCAGCAGCTTAAAACCAAACATTCAGTACTTC. Full variable domain (rest looked up from reference TRBV5-4 and TRBJ2-4): ETGVTQSPTHLIKTRGQQVTLRCSSQSGHNTVSWYQQALGQGPQFIFQYYREEENGRGNFPPRFSGLQFPNYSSELNVNALELDDSALYLCASSLKPNIQYFGAGTRLSVL.

The rearrangement uses TRBV30 and TRBJ1-5, with 7 bases aligning to TRBD1. CDR1 and CDR2 from the germline V gene are GTSNPN and SVGIG (reference sequence). Unmatched junction bases numbered 5, after V lost 2 bases and J lost 4 bases. This CDR3 is 14 amino acids long. The CDR3 loop reads CAWSSGQVNQPQHF. CDR3 nucleotides: TGTGCCTGGAGTTCTGGACAGGTAAATCAGCCCCAGCATTTT. Full variable domain (missing parts from reference TRBV30 and TRBJ1-5): SQTIHQWPATLVQPVGSPLSLECTVEGTSNPNLYWYRQAAGRGLQLLFYSVGIGQISSEVPQNLSASRPQDRQFILSSKKLLLSDSGFYLCAWSSGQVNQPQHFGDGTRLSIL.

V usage is TRBV28 and J usage is TRBJ2-5, with 13 bases fitting TRBD2. Germline trimming cut 5 bases from V and 5 bases from J; bases unmatched to any gene: 5. The CDR3 contains 15 residues. Germline CDR1 is MDHEN and CDR2 is SYDVKM. In nucleotides, the CDR3 is TGTGCCAGCAGTCCGGGACTAGCGGGGCTTGAGACCCAGTACTTC. The encoded protein is CASSPGLAGLETQYF. Full variable domain (remainder filled in from reference TRBV28 and TRBJ2-5): DVKVTQSSRYLVKRTGEKVFLECVQDMDHENMFWYRQDPGLGLRLIYFSYDVKMKEKGDIPEGYSVSREKKERFSLILESASTNQTSMYLCASSPGLAGLETQYFGPGTRLLVL.

The J gene is TRBJ2-1, the V gene TRBV19; D is possibly TRBD2 (5 bases). V was shortened by 8 bases and J by 3 bases, with 17 bases between the two germline ends. Germline V CDR1 and CDR2: LNHDA, SQIVND (reference sequence). The CDR3 covers 15 residues. Written as DNA, the CDR3 is TGTGCCAGTGGGGAACCCGGACTGTTCTACAATGAGCAGTTCTTC. Protein: CASGEPGLFYNEQFF.

V is TRBV2 and J is TRBJ1-5; 8 bases fit TRBD1. Per the germline V gene, CDR1 is SNHLY and CDR2 is FYNNEI. Trimming took 3 bases from V and 7 from J; bases not matched to a gene: 5. The CDR3 covers 14 residues. The CDR3, as DNA: TGTGCCAGCAGTGAGGACAGGGTAGGGCAGCCCCAGCATTTT. It encodes CASSEDRVGQPQHF.

The V call is TRBV5-6, the J call TRBJ2-3, with a tentative D call TRBD1 (6 bases). Looked up from germline, CDR1 is SGHDT and CDR2 is YYEEEE. V lost 0 bases and J lost 3, with 11 bases in between. The CDR3 totals 15 residues. CDR3 in DNA: TGTGCCAGCAGCTTGGACACCACAGGGACAGATACGCAGTATTTT. Translated: CASSLDTTGTDTQYF.

This chain links TRBV7-3 with TRBJ2-5; D is ambiguous. Germline V gene lookup returns CDR1 SGHTA and CDR2 FQGTGA. The CDR3 covers 13 residues. Trimming pared 3 bases from V and 2 bases from J, leaving 7 bases between. CDR3: CASSLGRQETQYF. The CDR3 nucleotides are TGTGCCAGCAGCTTGGGCAGACAAGAGACCCAGTACTTC.

V gene TRBV15 combines with J gene TRBJ1-6; no firm D call. The CDR3 extends over 14 amino acids. Trimming pared 3 bases from V and 1 base from J, leaving 4 bases between. Germline lookup yields CDR1 LNHNV and CDR2 YYDKDF (reference sequence). CDR3 coding DNA: TGTGCCACCAGCAGGTCGTCCTATAATTCACCCCTCCACTTT. Translation gives CATSRSSYNSPLHF.

The chain is built from TRBV6-6 and TRBJ2-5; TRBD2 matches 8 bases. The CDR3 runs 17 residues. The V gene's germline CDR1 is MNHNY and CDR2 SVGAGI (reference sequence). With V trimmed by 5 bases and J by 5 bases, 16 bases remained unmatched. This CDR3 is CASSQRPSGRGRETQYF. DNA for the CDR3: TGTGCCAGCAGTCAGCGACCCAGCGGGAGAGGGAGGGAGACCCAGTACTTC.

This clone has only a few counts. The V call is TRBV5-1, the J call TRBJ1-1, with D unresolved. With 0 bases removed from V and 4 bases from J, the gap between germline ends came to 7 bases. The CDR3 is 13 residues long. Germline values: CDR1 SGHRS, CDR2 YFSETQ. The DNA for the CDR3 is TGCGCCAGCAGCTTGGGAGGACCCACTGAAGCTTTCTTT. It codes for CASSLGGPTEAFF.

The V and J genes are TRBV14 and TRBJ2-5, with 7 bases matching TRBD1. Trimming cost V 4 bases and J 1 base; bases outside gene matches: 12. The CDR3 spans 17 residues. Germline CDR1 reads SGHDN; CDR2 reads FVKESK. This chain's CDR3 is CASSLYRGLVSQETQYF. Written as DNA, the CDR3 is TGTGCCAGCAGCCTCTATAGGGGGCTAGTCTCCCAAGAGACCCAGTACTTC.

This clone showed up just a few times. CDR3 in DNA: TGTGCCAGCAGGCCCGACAGCACCGGGGAGCTGTTTTTT. This encodes CASRPDSTGELFF. The chain recombines TRBV2 with TRBJ2-2; D is possibly TRBD1 (5 bases). Germline lookup yields CDR1 SNHLY and CDR2 FYNNEI. Between the trimmed V and J ends, which lost 6 bases and 4 bases, there was a span of 9 bases. This CDR3 region has 13 residues.

The chain links TRBV9 to TRBJ2-2; 10 bases match TRBD2. The CDR3 is 15 residues long. V dropped 3 bases and J dropped 1; count of bases not matched to a gene: 0. Germline lookup yields CDR1 SGDLS and CDR2 YYNGEE. The CDR3 DNA is TGTGCCAGCAGCGGGACTAGCGGGAACACCGGGGAGCTGTTTTTT. As protein: CASSGTSGNTGELFF.

As for this clone: Sequence at one end of the junction differs from germline and may be a read error. This chain joins TRBV7-9 and TRBJ1-2; D not resolved. This CDR3 is built from 13 residues. The germline V gene encodes CDR1 SEHNR and CDR2 FQNEAQ (reference sequence). The CDR3, as DNA: TGTGCCAGCAGCGTAGCAGGCCCATATGGCTACACCTTC. This codes for CASSVAGPYGYTF.

V is TRBV12-3 or TRBV12-4 and J is TRBJ1-6; D remains unclear. CDR3 length: 13 residues. V was shortened by 7 bases and J by 0 bases, with 4 bases between the two germline ends. CDR3 sequence (DNA): TGTGCCAGCACCAACTCCTATAATTCACCCCTCCACTTT. Residues: CASTNSYNSPLHF.

This sequence joins TRBV5-1 and TRBJ2-1; 9 bases agree with TRBD2. J was trimmed by 0 bases and V by 0 bases; bases with no gene match: 4. Per germline, CDR1 SGHRS and CDR2 YFSETQ. The CDR3 has 17 amino acids. The CDR3 loop is CASSLALTSGSYNEQFF. The CDR3 DNA follows: TGCGCCAGCAGCTTGGCCCTGACTAGCGGCTCCTACAATGAGCAGTTCTTC.

The chain uses TRBV5-4 and TRBJ2-1, with TRBD2 matching over 10 bases. CDR1 and CDR2 (germline): SGHNT, YYREEE (reference sequence). The CDR3 is 15 residues long. Losses at the gene ends were 4 bases for V and 6 bases for J; bases not matched to a gene: 7. In DNA, the CDR3 is TGTGCCAGCAGCCAAAAAGCGGGAGGGCCCAATGAGCAGTTCTTC. Protein: CASSQKAGGPNEQFF.

The chain is built from TRBV5-6 and TRBJ2-2; possibly TRBD1 for D (6 bases). Germline V gives CDR1 SGHDT, CDR2 YYEEEE. The CDR3 consists of 18 residues. The V gene lost 2 bases and the J gene lost 5 bases, with 22 bases spanning the gap. The CDR3 spells CASSFDRLTPLGTGELFF. DNA of the CDR3: TGTGCCAGCAGCTTTGACAGGCTGACCCCTTTAGGGACCGGGGAGCTGTTTTTT. Filled out from reference TRBV5-6 and TRBJ2-2, the complete variable domain reads DAGVTQSPTHLIKTRGQQVTLRCSPKSGHDTVSWYQQALGQGPQFIFQYYEEEERQRGNFPDRFSGHQFPNYSSELNVNALLLGDSALYLCASSFDRLTPLGTGELFFGEGSRLTVL.

This clone was counted only a few times. This chain links TRBV19 with TRBJ2-5, with D perhaps TRBD2 (6 bases). The CDR3 has 16 residues. The ends were cut back, 4 bases at V and 5 bases at J, with 20 bases in the middle. The germline V gene encodes CDR1 LNHDA and CDR2 SQIVND (reference sequence). CDR3 in DNA: TGTGCCAGTAGTAAGGGAGACCTAGCGAGCAGGGAGACCCAGTACTTC. Protein product: CASSKGDLASRETQYF.

V and J are TRBV28 and TRBJ1-6; D ambiguous. Per the germline V gene, CDR1 is MDHEN and CDR2 is SYDVKM. The germline V and J ends were trimmed by 7 bases and 9 bases, with 13 bases remaining between them. The CDR3 has 13 residues. The CDR3 protein is CASISPPSSPLHF. CDR3 nucleotides: TGTGCCAGCATATCTCCTCCGAGTTCACCCCTCCACTTT. The full variable domain, rest sourced from reference TRBV28 and TRBJ1-6, is DVKVTQSSRYLVKRTGEKVFLECVQDMDHENMFWYRQDPGLGLRLIYFSYDVKMKEKGDIPEGYSVSREKKERFSLILESASTNQTSMYLCASISPPSSPLHFGNGTRLTVT.

The CDR3 reads CASKETTSYQETQYF. CDR3 DNA sequence: TGTGCCAGCAAGGAGACAACTTCGTACCAAGAGACCCAGTACTTC. The V and J genes are TRBV2 and TRBJ2-5; D ambiguous. V lost 7 bases and J 0 bases, leaving 15 bases between the germline ends. The CDR3 extends over 15 amino acids. Germline V gene lookup returns CDR1 SNHLY and CDR2 FYNNEI. The whole variable domain, filled in from reference TRBV2 and TRBJ2-5, reads EPEVTQTPSHQVTQMGQEVILRCVPISNHLYFYWYRQILGQKVEFLVSFYNNEISEKSEIFDDQFSVERPDGSNFTLKIRSTKLEDSAMYFCASKETTSYQETQYFGPGTRLLVL.